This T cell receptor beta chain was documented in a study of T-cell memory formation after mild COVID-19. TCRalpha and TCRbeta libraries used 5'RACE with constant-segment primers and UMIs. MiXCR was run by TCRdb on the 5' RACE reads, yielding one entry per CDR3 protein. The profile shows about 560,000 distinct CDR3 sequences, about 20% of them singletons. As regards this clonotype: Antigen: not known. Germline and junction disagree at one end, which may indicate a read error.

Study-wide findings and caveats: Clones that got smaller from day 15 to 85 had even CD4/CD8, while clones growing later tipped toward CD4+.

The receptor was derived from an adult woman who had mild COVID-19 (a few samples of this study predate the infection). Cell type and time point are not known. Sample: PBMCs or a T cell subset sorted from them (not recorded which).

Here the CDR3 reads CSVKETSHEQYF. The CDR3 DNA follows: TGCAGCGTTAAAGAGACTAGCCACGAGCAGTACTTC. The rearrangement links TRBV29-1 to TRBJ2-7, with 7 nucleotides matching TRBD2. The CDR3 spans 12 residues. CDR1 is SQVTM, CDR2 ANQGSEA, per germline.